This T cell receptor beta chain was captured in a study of tumor-infiltrating lymphocytes in primary liver carcinoma. This clonotype was found once. Its antigen remains unidentified. At one of its ends the junction is not consistent with the germline gene, which may arise from a read error. Total RNA (about 500 ng) served as template for TCR beta cDNA synthesis primed by a constant-region primer. Slightly modified ARM-PCR, run as three nested multiplex PCR rounds, produced the TCR beta libraries. The two initial PCR rounds, roughly 9 cycles each, used TRBV1-TRBV30 forward and C-beta reverse primers. Each CDR3 protein gets one entry after TCRdb re-called the multiplex PCR reads with MiXCR. The profile shows about 190,000 distinct CDR3 sequences, 85% of them singletons. The CDR3 spans 15 residues. The germline V gene has CDR1 ENHRY and CDR2 SYGVKD. Study-level results: With p = 0.039, the top-250-clone fraction in tumors significantly exceeded that in blood.

Without any cell sorting, about 19-31 mg of bulk tissue yielded co-extracted RNA and DNA. The clonotype comes from a man aged 35 to 55 with primary liver carcinoma and hepatitis B virus infection. The chain has TRBV10-3 and TRBJ1-1; the D is unclear. Sequencing was done on a sample of tumor tissue from primary liver carcinoma. The CDR3: CAISKVTTMNTKAFF. The CDR3 nucleotides read TGTGCCATCAGTAAAGTGACGACGATGAACACTAAAGCTTTCTTT.